These T cell receptor beta chains were read from a single sample in a study of brain T cells in children with intractable seizures. TCRdb's table, derived via immunoSEQ multiplex PCR, lists solely in-frame clones and lacks some. The table has fewer than 85,000 clones, more than 85% seen once. The sequencing here drew on peripheral blood, taken at surgery. The receptors originated from a boy younger than two with tuberous sclerosis and intractable seizures. The CDR3 runs from the conserved cysteine through the conserved F or W. The D gene is left open where the match is weak. Some rows have no size entry. The others give once, few or many, or a class for an expanded clone.

CATVPGGGSYEQYF	TGTGCCACCGTTCCAGGGGGCGGCTCCTACGAGCAGTACTTC	TRBV2	TRBJ2-7	TRBD1	-
CASSQDLAGGREQYF	TGTGCCAGCAGCCAAGATCTAGCGGGGGGACGCGAGCAGTACTTC	TRBV3-1/TRBV3-2	TRBJ2-7	TRBD2	-
CASSLYRLAGGRDEQFF	TGTGCCAGCAGCCTCTATAGGCTAGCGGGAGGGAGGGATGAGCAGTTCTTC	TRBV7-6	TRBJ2-1	TRBD2	-
CASSLRGDRGTDTQYF	TGTGCCAGCAGCCTAAGGGGGGACAGAGGCACAGATACGCAGTATTTT	TRBV7-8	TRBJ2-3	-	-
CSAGTGRYEQYF	TGCAGCGCCGGGACAGGACGCTACGAGCAGTACTTC	TRBV29-1	TRBJ2-7	TRBD1	-
CASSHGLAGQETQYF	TGTGCCAGCAGTCACGGTCTAGCGGGACAAGAGACCCAGTACTTC	TRBV7-3	TRBJ2-5	TRBD2	-
CASSQDKASGNEQYF	TGTGCCAGCAGCCAAGATAAGGCTAGCGGGAACGAGCAGTACTTC	TRBV4-2	TRBJ2-7	TRBD2	-
CAIMGTGTMNTEAFF	TGTGCCATCATGGGGACAGGGACCATGAACACTGAAGCTTTCTTT	TRBV10-3	TRBJ1-1	TRBD1	-
CASSQVGGQSISPLHF	TGTGCCAGCAGCCAAGTTGGGGGACAGTCCATTTCACCCCTCCACTTT	TRBV14	TRBJ1-6	TRBD1	-
CASSLLTGTGEAFF	TGTGCCAGCAGTTTATTAACTGGGACAGGCGAAGCTTTCTTT	TRBV27	TRBJ1-1	TRBD1	-
CASNNNRAQETQYF	TGCGCCAGCAACAACAACAGGGCCCAAGAGACCCAGTACTTC	TRBV5-1	TRBJ2-5	-	-
CASSQEGTGFNEQYF	TGTGCCAGCAGCCAAGAAGGGACAGGGTTCAACGAGCAGTACTTC	TRBV3-1/TRBV3-2	TRBJ2-7	TRBD1	-
CASSLRPGHLNTEAFF	TGTGCCAGCTCACTCCGGCCGGGACACCTAAACACTGAAGCTTTCTTT	TRBV18	TRBJ1-1	-	-
CASSFLGPNSPLHF	TGTGCCAGCAGCTTTTTGGGACCTAATTCACCCCTCCACTTT	TRBV7-9	TRBJ1-6	-	-
CAIRTDRGTDTQYF	TGTGCCATCAGAACGGACAGGGGGACAGATACGCAGTATTTT	TRBV10-3	TRBJ2-3	TRBD1	once
CASSARTGMNTEAFF	TGTGCCAGCAGCGCCCGGACAGGAATGAACACTGAAGCTTTCTTT	TRBV7-8	TRBJ1-1	TRBD1	-
CASSYQLMGVLETQYF	TGTGCCAGCAGTTACCAGCTTATGGGCGTTTTAGAGACCCAGTACTTC	TRBV6-2/TRBV6-3	TRBJ2-5	-	-
CASSLATFSLSSPLHF	TGCGCCAGCAGCTTGGCCACTTTTTCGCTATCGTCACCCCTCCACTTT	TRBV5-1	TRBJ1-6	-	-
CASSPTGNTEAFF	TGTGCCAGCAGCCCCACGGGGAACACTGAAGCTTTCTTT	TRBV6-5	TRBJ1-1	-	-
CASSPGLNTEAFF	TGTGCCAGCTCACCGGGGCTTAACACTGAAGCTTTCTTT	TRBV18	TRBJ1-1	-	once